One sample yielded the 9 T cell receptor beta chains listed below, sequenced in a study of response to subunit inactivated influenza vaccine. TCRdb processed the RT-PCR reads anew with MiXCR; each CDR3 protein has one entry. The data show 700,000 to 900,000 distinct CDR3 sequences, 21% seen once. The input for sequencing was PBMCs from blood, taken more than 4 days after vaccination. The receptors originated from a man over 45 who received an inactivated influenza vaccine.

This sequence joins TRBV7-2 and TRBJ2-4, with 8 positions matching TRBD2. This CDR3 is built from 15 residues. Trimming cost V 5 bases and J 1 base; bases outside gene matches: 4. Germline V gene sequence: CDR1 SGHTA, CDR2 FQGNSA. For the CDR3, the DNA is TGTGCCAGCAGCCACGGGGGGGCGGCCAAAAACATTCAGTACTTC. The encoded protein is CASSHGGAAKNIQYF.

This chain uses TRBV7-8 with TRBJ1-1; 7 nucleotides line up with TRBD1. The germline V gene has CDR1 SGHVS and CDR2 FQNEAQ. The CDR3 length is 13 residues. V was clipped by 5 bases and J by 9 bases; unmatched bases: 9. The CDR3 DNA sequence: TGTGCCAGCAGCCTCCGCGAGGGGGCAAAAGCTTTCTTT. The encoded protein is CASSLREGAKAFF.

This chain links TRBV6-5 with TRBJ2-5; 7 bases fit TRBD2. Germline V gene sequence: CDR1 MNHEY, CDR2 SVGAGI. The CDR3 contains 16 residues. The ends lost 4 bases at V and 3 bases at J; junction bases unmatched: 11. The CDR3 DNA sequence: TGTGCCAGCAGTTTCAGCGGGATGACATGGAAAGAGACCCAGTACTTC. It specifies CASSFSGMTWKETQYF.

V is TRBV6-6 and J is TRBJ2-7, with 8 bases matching TRBD2. This CDR3 region has 13 residues. Germline V lookup: CDR1 MNHNY, CDR2 SVGAGI (reference sequence). V was pared by 6 bases and J by 2 bases, with 3 bases of the junction left unmatched. The CDR3: CASRQREPYEQYF. CDR3 nucleotides: TGTGCCAGCAGGCAGCGGGAGCCCTACGAGCAGTACTTC.

This clonotype was found a few times. The chain couples TRBV6-1 to TRBJ2-3, with 10 bases aligning to TRBD2. CDR1 and CDR2 from the germline V gene are MNHNS and SASEGT. J was trimmed by 0 bases and V by 7 bases; bases with no gene match: 7. The CDR3 runs 16 residues. As DNA, the CDR3 is TGTGCCAGCATCGAGCGGGGGGGCCGTAGCACAGATACGCAGTATTTT. It yields the protein CASIERGGRSTDTQYF.

The chain recombines TRBV20-1 with TRBJ2-5, with D possibly TRBD2 on 6 matching bases. The CDR3 runs 14 residues. Germline values: CDR1 DFQATT, CDR2 SNEGSKA (reference sequence). Trimming pared 2 bases from V and 8 bases from J, leaving 18 bases between. The CDR3 sequence: CSARSGLPRDTQYF. The CDR3 DNA sequence: TGCAGTGCTAGATCGGGACTCCCCCGTGATACCCAGTACTTC.

This chain joins TRBV5-1 and TRBJ2-1; TRBD2 matches at 11 bases. Per germline, CDR1 SGHRS and CDR2 YFSETQ. This CDR3 contains 16 residues. After removal of 0 bases from V and 4 bases from J, the junction contained 3 bases not matched to a gene. CDR3 sequence: CASSLVAGGPYNEQFF. The CDR3 coding sequence is TGCGCCAGCAGCTTGGTAGCGGGAGGGCCTTACAATGAGCAGTTCTTC.

The sample holds a few counts of this clonotype. Written as DNA, the CDR3 is TGTGCCACCAGTGATCTCGGACTAGCGGGCACAGATACGCAGTATTTT. Protein sequence: CATSDLGLAGTDTQYF. The V call is TRBV24-1, the J call TRBJ2-3; 10 positions agree with TRBD2. The CDR3 is made up of 16 amino acids. CDR1 and CDR2 (germline): KGHDR, SFDVKD. Trimming took 3 bases from V and 1 from J; bases not matched to a gene: 3.

The chain is built from TRBV7-9 and TRBJ2-1; D remains ambiguous. CDR1 is SEHNR, CDR2 FQNEAQ, per germline (reference sequence). The CDR3 length is 17 residues. V was clipped by 6 bases and J by 7 bases, with 25 bases between them. CDR3 residues: CASRPPPRLKVRNEQFF. In DNA form, the CDR3 reads TGTGCCAGCAGACCGCCCCCACGCCTTAAGGTCCGAAATGAGCAGTTCTTC.